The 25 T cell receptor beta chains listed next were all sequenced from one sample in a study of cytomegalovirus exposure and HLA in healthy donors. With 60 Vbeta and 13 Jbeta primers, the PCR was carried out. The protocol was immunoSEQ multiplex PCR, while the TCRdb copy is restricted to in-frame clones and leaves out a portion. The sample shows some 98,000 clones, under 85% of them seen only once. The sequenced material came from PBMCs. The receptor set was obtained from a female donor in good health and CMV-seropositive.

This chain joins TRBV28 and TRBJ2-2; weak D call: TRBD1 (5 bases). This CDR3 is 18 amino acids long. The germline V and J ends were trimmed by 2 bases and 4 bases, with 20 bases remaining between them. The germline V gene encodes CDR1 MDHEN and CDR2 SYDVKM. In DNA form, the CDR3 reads TGTGCCAGCAGTTTACCCCCTTTCGGCTCAAGGGGCACCGGGGAGCTGTTTTTT. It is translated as CASSLPPFGSRGTGELFF.

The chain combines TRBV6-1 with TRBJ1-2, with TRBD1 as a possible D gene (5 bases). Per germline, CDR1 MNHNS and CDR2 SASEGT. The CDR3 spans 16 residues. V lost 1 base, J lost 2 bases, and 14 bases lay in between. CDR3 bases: TGTGCCAGCAGTGAAGTTGACAGCGCGCCAAACTATGGCTACACCTTC. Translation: CASSEVDSAPNYGYTF.

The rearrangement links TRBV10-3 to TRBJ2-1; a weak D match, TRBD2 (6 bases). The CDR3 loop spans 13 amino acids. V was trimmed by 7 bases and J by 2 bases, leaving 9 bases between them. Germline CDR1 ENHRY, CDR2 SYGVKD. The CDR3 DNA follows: TGTGCCATCAACGGGAGCCCCTACAATGAGCAGTTCTTC. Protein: CAINGSPYNEQFF.

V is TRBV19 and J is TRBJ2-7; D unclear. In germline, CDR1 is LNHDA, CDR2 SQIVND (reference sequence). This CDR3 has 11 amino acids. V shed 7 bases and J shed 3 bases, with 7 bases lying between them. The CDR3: CASMTIYEQYF. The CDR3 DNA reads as TGTGCCAGTATGACAATCTACGAGCAGTACTTC.

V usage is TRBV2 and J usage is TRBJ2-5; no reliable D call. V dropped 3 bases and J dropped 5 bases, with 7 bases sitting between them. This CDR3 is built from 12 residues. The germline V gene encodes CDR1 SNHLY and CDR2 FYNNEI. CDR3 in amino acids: CASSDLQETQYF. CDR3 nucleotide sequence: TGTGCCAGCAGTGACCTTCAGGAGACCCAGTACTTC.

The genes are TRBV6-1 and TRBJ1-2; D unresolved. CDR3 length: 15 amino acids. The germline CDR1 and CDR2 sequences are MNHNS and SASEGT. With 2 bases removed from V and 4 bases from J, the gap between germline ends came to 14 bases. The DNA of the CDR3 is TGTGCCAGCAGTGAAACGGGCGGGCCGGGCTATGGCTACACCTTC. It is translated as CASSETGGPGYGYTF.

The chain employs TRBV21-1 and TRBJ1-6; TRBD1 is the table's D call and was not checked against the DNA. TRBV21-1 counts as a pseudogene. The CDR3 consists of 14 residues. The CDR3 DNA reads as TGTGCCAGCAGCAAAGTTAGGGGCCTTTCACCCCTCCACTTT. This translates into CASSKVRGLSPLHF.

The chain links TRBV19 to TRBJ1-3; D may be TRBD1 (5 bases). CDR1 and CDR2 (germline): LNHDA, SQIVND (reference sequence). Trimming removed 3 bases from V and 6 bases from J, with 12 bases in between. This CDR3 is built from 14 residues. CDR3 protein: CASSMRGATNTIYF. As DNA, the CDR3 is TGTGCCAGTAGTATGCGTGGGGCCACAAACACCATATATTTT.

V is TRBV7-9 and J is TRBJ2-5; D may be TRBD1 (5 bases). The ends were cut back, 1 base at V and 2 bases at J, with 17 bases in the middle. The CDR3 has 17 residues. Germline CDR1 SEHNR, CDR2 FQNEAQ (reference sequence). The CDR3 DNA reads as TGTGCCAGCAGCTTAGGGGGCAGTCCGGTAGGGCAAGAGACCCAGTACTTC. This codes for CASSLGGSPVGQETQYF.

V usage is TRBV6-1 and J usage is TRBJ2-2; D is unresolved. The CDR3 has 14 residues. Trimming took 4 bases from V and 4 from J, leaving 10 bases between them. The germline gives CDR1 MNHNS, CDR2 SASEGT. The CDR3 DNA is TGTGCCAGCAGTGCCTTATTTATCACCGGGGAGCTGTTTTTT. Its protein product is CASSALFITGELFF.

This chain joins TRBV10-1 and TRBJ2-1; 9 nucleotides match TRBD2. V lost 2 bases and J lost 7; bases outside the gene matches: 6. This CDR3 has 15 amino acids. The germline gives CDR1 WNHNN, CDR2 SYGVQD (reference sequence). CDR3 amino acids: CASSESLAGLNEQFF. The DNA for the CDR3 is TGCGCCAGCAGTGAGAGCCTAGCGGGACTAAATGAGCAGTTCTTC.

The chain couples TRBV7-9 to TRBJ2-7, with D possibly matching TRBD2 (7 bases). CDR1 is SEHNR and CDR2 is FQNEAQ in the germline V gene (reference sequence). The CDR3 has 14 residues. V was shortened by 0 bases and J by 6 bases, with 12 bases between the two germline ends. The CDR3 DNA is TGTGCCAGCAGCTTAGCGGCAGGGGAGGGCGAGCAGTACTTC. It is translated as CASSLAAGEGEQYF.

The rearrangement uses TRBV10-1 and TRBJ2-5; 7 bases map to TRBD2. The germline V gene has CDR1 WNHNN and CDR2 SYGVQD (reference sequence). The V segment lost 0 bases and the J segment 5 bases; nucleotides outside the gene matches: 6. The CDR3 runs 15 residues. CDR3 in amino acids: CASSESTGGSETQYF. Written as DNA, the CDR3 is TGCGCCAGCAGTGAGTCAACGGGGGGAAGTGAGACCCAGTACTTC.

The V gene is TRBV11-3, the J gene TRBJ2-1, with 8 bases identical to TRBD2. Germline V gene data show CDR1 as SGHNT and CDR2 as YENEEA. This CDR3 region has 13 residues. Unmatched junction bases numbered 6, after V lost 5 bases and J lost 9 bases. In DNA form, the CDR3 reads TGTGCCAGCAGCCGACGTGCGGGAGGTGAGCAGTTCTTC. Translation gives CASSRRAGGEQFF.

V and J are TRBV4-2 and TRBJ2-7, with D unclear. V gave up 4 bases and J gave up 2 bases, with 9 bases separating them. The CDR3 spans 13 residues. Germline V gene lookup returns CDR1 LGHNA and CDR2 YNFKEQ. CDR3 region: CASSRSDTYEQYF. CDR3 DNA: TGTGCCAGCAGCCGAAGCGATACCTACGAGCAGTACTTC.

The CDR3 reads CASSLTGTRNTDTQYF. CDR3 sequence (DNA): TGCGCCAGCAGCTTAACCGGGACTAGGAACACAGATACGCAGTATTTT. The chain couples TRBV5-1 to TRBJ2-3, with 8 bases that match TRBD2. Trimming at V came to 2 bases and at J to 2 bases, leaving 7 bases not matched to a gene. This CDR3 spans 16 amino acids. The V gene's germline CDR1 is SGHRS and CDR2 YFSETQ.

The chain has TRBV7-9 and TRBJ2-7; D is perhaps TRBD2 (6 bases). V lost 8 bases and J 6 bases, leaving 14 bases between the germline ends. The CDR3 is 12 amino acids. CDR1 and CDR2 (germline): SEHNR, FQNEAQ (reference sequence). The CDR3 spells CASGRQLAEQYF. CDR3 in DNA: TGTGCCAGCGGGAGGCAACTCGCCGAGCAGTACTTC.

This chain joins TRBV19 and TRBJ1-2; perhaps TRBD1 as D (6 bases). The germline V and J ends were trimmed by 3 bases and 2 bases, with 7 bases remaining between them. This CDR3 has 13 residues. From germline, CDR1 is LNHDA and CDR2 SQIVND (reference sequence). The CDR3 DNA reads TGTGCCAGTAGTATGGACAGAAACTATGGCTACACCTTC. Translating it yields CASSMDRNYGYTF. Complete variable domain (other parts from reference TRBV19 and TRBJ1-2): DGGITQSPKYLFRKEGQNVTLSCEQNLNHDAMYWYRQDPGQGLRLIYYSQIVNDFQKGDIAEGYSVSREKKESFPLTVTSAQKNPTAFYLCASSMDRNYGYTFGSGTRLTVV.

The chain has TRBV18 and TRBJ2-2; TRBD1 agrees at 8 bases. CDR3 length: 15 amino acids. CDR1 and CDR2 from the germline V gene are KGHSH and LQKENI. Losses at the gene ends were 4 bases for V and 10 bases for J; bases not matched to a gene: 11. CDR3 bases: TGTGCCAGCTCACAAAGACAGGGGCCTTCGGAGGAGCTGTTTTTT. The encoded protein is CASSQRQGPSEELFF.

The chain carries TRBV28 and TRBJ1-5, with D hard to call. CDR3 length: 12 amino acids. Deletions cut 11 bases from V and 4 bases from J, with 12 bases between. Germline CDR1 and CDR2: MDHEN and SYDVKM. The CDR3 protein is CASSKNNQPQHF. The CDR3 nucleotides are TGTGCCTCCTCTAAAAATAATCAGCCCCAGCATTTT.

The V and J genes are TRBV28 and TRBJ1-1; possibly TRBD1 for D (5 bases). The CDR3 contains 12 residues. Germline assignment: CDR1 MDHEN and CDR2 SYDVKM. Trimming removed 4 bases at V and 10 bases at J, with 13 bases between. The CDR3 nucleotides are TGTGCCAGCAGTTGGGGAGGGACGTTAGCTTTCTTT. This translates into CASSWGGTLAFF.

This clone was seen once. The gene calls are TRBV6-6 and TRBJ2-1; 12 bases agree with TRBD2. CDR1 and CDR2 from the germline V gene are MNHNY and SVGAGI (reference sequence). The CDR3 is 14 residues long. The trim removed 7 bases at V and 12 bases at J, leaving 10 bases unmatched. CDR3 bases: TGTGCCAGCACCATACTAGCGGGAGGAGTATGGCAGTTCTTC. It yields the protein CASTILAGGVWQFF.

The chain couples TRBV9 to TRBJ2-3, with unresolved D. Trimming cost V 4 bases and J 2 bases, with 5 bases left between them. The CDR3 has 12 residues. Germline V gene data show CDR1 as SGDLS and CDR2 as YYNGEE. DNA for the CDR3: TGTGCCAGCAGCACAGACACAGATACGCAGTATTTT. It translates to CASSTDTDTQYF. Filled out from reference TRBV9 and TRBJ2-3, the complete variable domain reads DSGVTQTPKHLITATGQRVTLRCSPRSGDLSVYWYQQSLDQGLQFLIQYYNGEERAKGNILERFSAQQFPDLHSELNLSSLELGDSALYFCASSTDTDTQYFGPGTRLTVL.

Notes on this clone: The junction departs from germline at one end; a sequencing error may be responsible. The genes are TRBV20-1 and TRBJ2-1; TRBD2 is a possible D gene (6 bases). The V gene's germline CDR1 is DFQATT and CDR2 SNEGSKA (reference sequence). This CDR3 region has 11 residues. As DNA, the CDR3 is TGCAGTGCTAGGGCTCCGGGACTCGGGATCTTC. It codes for CSARAPGLGIF.

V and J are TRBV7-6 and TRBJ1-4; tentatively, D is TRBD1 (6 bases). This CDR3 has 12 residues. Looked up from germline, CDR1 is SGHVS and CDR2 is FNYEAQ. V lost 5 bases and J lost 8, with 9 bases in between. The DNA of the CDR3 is TGTGCCAGCAGCCCCAGGGGCGAAAAACTGTTTTTT. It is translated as CASSPRGEKLFF.